This TCR beta chain was identified in a study of blood T cell repertoires in COVID-19. Study overall: The origin of the acute and convalescent COVID-19 samples was the United States, Italy and Spain.

The CDR3 loop spans 15 amino acids. Germline V gives CDR1 MDHEN, CDR2 SYDVKM. J was trimmed by 3 bases and V by 6 bases; bases with no gene match: 7. In the original processing: Reference gene primer amplification in the assay estimated nucleated cell counts. This table comes from immunoSEQ multiplex PCR, and its TCRdb copy is limited to in-frame clones, with some not included. V and J calls plus clone size are reproduced from that table; the DNA served to infer D and trimming. The sample shows 250,000 to 300,000 clones, 85% to 90% of them seen only once. Details on this clone: This same CDR3 is encoded by further DNA sequences in the sample.

Sequenced input: PBMCs or T cells enriched from blood (not recorded which). The chain carries TRBV28 and TRBJ2-7, with TRBD1 matching 11 bases. The TCR sequence derives from a woman aged 55-75 years in a cohort exposed to, infected with or recovered from COVID-19 (not recorded which). CDR3 loop: CASSLGGTGGYEQYF. As DNA, the CDR3 is TGTGCCAGCAGCCTAGGTGGGACAGGGGGCTACGAGCAGTACTTC.